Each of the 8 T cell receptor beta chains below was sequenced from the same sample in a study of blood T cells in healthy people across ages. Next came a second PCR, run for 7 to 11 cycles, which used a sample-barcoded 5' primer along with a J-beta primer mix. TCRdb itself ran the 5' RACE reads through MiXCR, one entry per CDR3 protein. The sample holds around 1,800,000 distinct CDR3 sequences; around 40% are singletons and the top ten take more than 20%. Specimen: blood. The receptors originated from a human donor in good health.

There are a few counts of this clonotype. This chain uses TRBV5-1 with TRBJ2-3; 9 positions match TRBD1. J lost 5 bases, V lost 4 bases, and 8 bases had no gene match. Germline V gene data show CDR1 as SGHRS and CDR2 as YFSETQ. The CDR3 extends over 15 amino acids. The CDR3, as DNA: TGCGCCAGCAGCGGGTCACAGGGGGCAGGAGATACGCAGTATTTT. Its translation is CASSGSQGAGDTQYF.

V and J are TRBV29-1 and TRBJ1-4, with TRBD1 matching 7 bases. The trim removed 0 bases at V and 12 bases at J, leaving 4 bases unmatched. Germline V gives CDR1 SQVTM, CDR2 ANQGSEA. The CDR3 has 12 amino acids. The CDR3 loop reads CSVEEEGAQLFF. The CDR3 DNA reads TGCAGCGTTGAAGAGGAGGGGGCCCAACTGTTTTTT. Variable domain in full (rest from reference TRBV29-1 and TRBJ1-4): SAVISQKPSRDICQRGTSLTIQCQVDSQVTMMFWYRQQPGQSLTLIATANQGSEATYESGFVIDKFPISRPNLTFSTLTVSNMSPEDSSIYLCSVEEEGAQLFFGSGTQLSVL.

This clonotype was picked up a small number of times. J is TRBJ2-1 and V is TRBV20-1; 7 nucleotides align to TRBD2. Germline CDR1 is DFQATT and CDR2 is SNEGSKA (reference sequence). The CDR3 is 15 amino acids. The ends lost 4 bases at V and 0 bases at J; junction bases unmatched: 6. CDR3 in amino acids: CSAKMGGISYNEQFF. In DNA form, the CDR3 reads TGCAGTGCTAAAATGGGGGGGATCTCCTACAATGAGCAGTTCTTC.

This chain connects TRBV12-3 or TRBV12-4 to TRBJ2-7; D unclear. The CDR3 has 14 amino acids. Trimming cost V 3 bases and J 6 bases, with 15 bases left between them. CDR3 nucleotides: TGTGCCAGCAGTTTCCTGGTTGGATCGGGCGAGCAGTACTTC. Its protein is CASSFLVGSGEQYF.

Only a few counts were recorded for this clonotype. The CDR3, as DNA: TGTGCCAGCAGCCCCCAGGACAGGGACGAGCAGTACTTC. Its translation is CASSPQDRDEQYF. This sequence joins TRBV9 and TRBJ2-7; 8 nucleotides align to TRBD1. V lost 4 bases, J lost 5 bases, and 5 bases stayed unmatched. The CDR3 totals 13 residues. Germline V gene sequence: CDR1 SGDLS, CDR2 YYNGEE.

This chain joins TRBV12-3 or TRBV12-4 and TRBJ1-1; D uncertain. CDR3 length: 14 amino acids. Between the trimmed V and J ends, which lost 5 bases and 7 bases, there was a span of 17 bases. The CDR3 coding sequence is TGTGCCAGCAGTCTACCCAGAGAGTCACTTGAAGCTTTCTTT. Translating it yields CASSLPRESLEAFF.

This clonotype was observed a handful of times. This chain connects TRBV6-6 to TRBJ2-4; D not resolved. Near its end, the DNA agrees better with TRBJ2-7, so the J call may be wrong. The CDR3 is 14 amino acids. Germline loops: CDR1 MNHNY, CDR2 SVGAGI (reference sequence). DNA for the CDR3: TGTGCCAGCAGTTACGCTGAAAAGGACTACGAGCAGTACTTC. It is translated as CASSYAEKDYEQYF.

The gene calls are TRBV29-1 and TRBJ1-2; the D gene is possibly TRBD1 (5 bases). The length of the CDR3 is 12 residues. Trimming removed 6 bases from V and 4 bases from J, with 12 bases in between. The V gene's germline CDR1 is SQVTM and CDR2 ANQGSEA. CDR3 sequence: CSVRAGSYGYTF. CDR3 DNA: TGCAGCGTGCGGGCAGGGAGCTATGGCTACACCTTC.